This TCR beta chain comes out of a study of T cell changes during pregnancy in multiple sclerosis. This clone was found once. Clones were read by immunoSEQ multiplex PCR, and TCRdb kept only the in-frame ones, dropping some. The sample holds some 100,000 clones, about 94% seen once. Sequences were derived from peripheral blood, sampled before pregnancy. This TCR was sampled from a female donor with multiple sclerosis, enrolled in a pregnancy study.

The CDR3 loop reads CASSNQPQGPNEKLFF. DNA of the CDR3: TGCGCCAGCAGCAACCAACCTCAGGGCCCTAATGAAAAACTGTTTTTT. The chain is built from TRBV10-2 and TRBJ1-4, with a weak D call TRBD1 (5 bases). Germline CDR1 reads WSHSY; CDR2 reads SAAADI. The CDR3 runs to 16 residues. Trimming took off 6 bases at V and 3 bases at J, with 17 bases between the two ends.